The 25 T cell receptor beta chains presented below share a single source sample, sequenced in a study of technical replicates of blood from a handful of donors. The table came from immunoSEQ multiplex PCR; TCRdb's copy has only in-frame clones and leaves some out. The sample consists of about 15,000 clones, around 80% of them appearing once. The sample consisted of PBMCs. All receptors come from a human donor in good health.

The rearrangement joins TRBV18 to TRBJ2-2; weak D call: TRBD2 (5 bases). Trimming left V 2 bases short and J 4 bases short, with 11 bases between. Germline V lookup: CDR1 KGHSH, CDR2 LQKENI. This CDR3 has 15 amino acids. CDR3 nucleotide sequence: TGTGCCAGCTCACCAAGGGCTAGCAGCACCGGGGAGCTGTTTTTT. This translates into CASSPRASSTGELFF.

The chain has TRBV28 and TRBJ1-1; D is undetermined. The CDR3 has 19 residues. V was pared by 1 base and J by 3 bases, with 24 bases between. Germline lookup yields CDR1 MDHEN and CDR2 SYDVKM. This chain's CDR3 is CASSLSRGLGTLGDTEAFF. The CDR3 DNA reads TGTGCCAGCAGTTTATCCCGGGGATTAGGCACATTAGGTGACACTGAAGCTTTCTTT.

The V gene is TRBV7-9, the J gene TRBJ2-5, with a possible D match to TRBD2 (5 bases). The CDR3 consists of 12 residues. Trimming cost V 3 bases and J 4 bases, with 6 bases left between them. CDR1 and CDR2 from the germline V gene are SEHNR and FQNEAQ (reference sequence). CDR3 bases: TGTGCCAGCAGCTTTGAGGGAGAGACCCAGTACTTC. Translation: CASSFEGETQYF.

J is TRBJ1-3 and V is TRBV30; 10 nucleotides agree with TRBD1. J was trimmed by 4 bases and V by 8 bases; bases with no gene match: 8. CDR1 and CDR2 (germline): GTSNPN, SVGIG (reference sequence). The CDR3 sequence is 14 residues long. The CDR3 DNA sequence: TGTGCCCTCCAGGACAGGGGGACCGGAAACACCATATATTTT. Its protein product is CALQDRGTGNTIYF.

The chain recombines TRBV7-8 with TRBJ2-2, with 7 bases identical to TRBD1. Per the germline V gene, CDR1 is SGHVS and CDR2 is FQNEAQ. After removal of 4 bases from V and 6 bases from J, the junction contained 5 bases not matched to a gene. This CDR3 contains 14 residues. CDR3 residues: CASSSQQGPGELFF. For the CDR3, the DNA is TGTGCCAGCAGCTCTCAACAGGGGCCCGGGGAGCTGTTTTTT.

The rearrangement uses TRBV18 and TRBJ1-5; a weak D match, TRBD1 (5 bases). The V end lost 2 bases, the J end lost 9 bases, and 23 bases lay between the germline ends. The CDR3 has 17 residues. Germline V gene lookup returns CDR1 KGHSH and CDR2 LQKENI. CDR3 in amino acids: CASSPGGAESLPRPQHF. For the CDR3, the DNA is TGTGCCAGCTCACCAGGAGGGGCCGAATCCCTACCACGGCCCCAGCATTTT.

The rearrangement uses TRBV29-1 and TRBJ1-1; no definite D call. The CDR3 is 14 residues long. V was cut by 7 bases and J by 1 base, with 16 bases left in between. CDR1 is SQVTM, CDR2 ANQGSEA, per germline. The CDR3 loop is CSAVDLPQNTEAFF. The CDR3 DNA sequence: TGCAGCGCCGTCGATCTCCCACAGAACACTGAAGCTTTCTTT.

The chain is built from TRBV10-3 and TRBJ1-1; D is ambiguous. The CDR3 consists of 15 residues. Trimming took 5 bases from V and 0 from J, leaving 13 bases between them. Germline values: CDR1 ENHRY, CDR2 SYGVKD. CDR3 residues: CAISRERAMNTEAFF. The CDR3 DNA reads TGTGCCATCAGTCGAGAGAGGGCTATGAACACTGAAGCTTTCTTT.

Only one count was recorded for this clone. The CDR3 bases are TGTGCCTGGAGAGCCAATCCCCAAGAGACCCAGTACTTC. This gives the protein CAWRANPQETQYF. This sequence joins TRBV30 and TRBJ2-5; no firm D call. Germline-derived CDR1 and CDR2 are GTSNPN and SVGIG (reference sequence). The germline V and J ends were trimmed by 3 bases and 1 base, with 9 bases remaining between them. The CDR3 sequence is 13 residues long.

The V call is TRBV19, the J call TRBJ2-2; D might be TRBD2 (6 bases). The CDR3 has 14 amino acids. V shed 3 bases and J shed 1 base, with 6 bases lying between them. The germline gives CDR1 LNHDA, CDR2 SQIVND (reference sequence). For the CDR3, the DNA is TGTGCCAGTAGTATCGGGAGGAACACCGGGGAGCTGTTTTTT. Translated, it gives CASSIGRNTGELFF.

This chain uses TRBV4-1 with TRBJ2-2; D may be TRBD2 (6 bases). CDR3 length: 17 amino acids. Germline V lookup: CDR1 MGHRA, CDR2 YSYEKL. Trimming pared 1 base from V and 6 bases from J, leaving 18 bases between. CDR3 sequence: CASSQGVLARVPGELFF. DNA for the CDR3: TGCGCCAGCAGCCAAGGTGTCCTAGCGCGAGTCCCCGGGGAGCTGTTTTTT.

The rearrangement joins TRBV5-1 to TRBJ1-5, with TRBD1 as a possible D gene (5 bases). The CDR3 extends over 15 amino acids. V was pared by 4 bases and J by 0 bases, with 11 bases between. Per the germline V gene, CDR1 is SGHRS and CDR2 is YFSETQ. CDR3 nucleotides: TGCGCCAGCAGCCGGGGGGGAGGTAGCAATCAGCCCCAGCATTTT. Residues: CASSRGGGSNQPQHF.

DNA of the CDR3: TGTGCCAGCACGGGACAGGGGGTTGTGGATGAGCAGTTCTTC. The encoded protein is CASTGQGVVDEQFF. This chain uses TRBV6-5 with TRBJ2-1; 11 nucleotides align to TRBD1. Trimming at V came to 7 bases and at J to 8 bases, leaving 7 bases not matched to a gene. Germline loops: CDR1 MNHEY, CDR2 SVGAGI. This CDR3 comprises 14 residues.

This clone has just one count. The V call is TRBV18, the J call TRBJ2-2; D call uncertain. The CDR3 has 14 residues. V lost 5 bases and J 3 bases, leaving 10 bases between the germline ends. Germline CDR1 KGHSH, CDR2 LQKENI. In DNA form, the CDR3 reads TGTGCCAGCTCATCGTACCGGGACACCGGGGAGCTGTTTTTT. Translation: CASSSYRDTGELFF.

The chain links TRBV10-3 to TRBJ2-7; D is perhaps TRBD1 (6 bases). Germline V lookup: CDR1 ENHRY, CDR2 SYGVKD. Trimming stripped 2 bases from V and 3 bases from J, with 11 bases between. The CDR3 has 14 residues. CDR3 sequence: CAISESVTGYEQYF. The CDR3 DNA sequence: TGTGCCATCAGTGAGAGCGTGACAGGCTACGAGCAGTACTTC.

The rearrangement uses TRBV5-1 and TRBJ2-3, with TRBD2 identical over 9 bases. The CDR3 loop spans 16 amino acids. Trimming at V came to 4 bases and at J to 0 bases, leaving 6 bases not matched to a gene. CDR1 SGHRS and CDR2 YFSETQ come from the germline V gene. Here the CDR3 reads CASSQGTSSSTDTQYF. Here the CDR3 DNA reads TGCGCCAGCAGCCAGGGGACTAGCTCTAGCACAGATACGCAGTATTTT.

The V and J genes are TRBV9 and TRBJ2-3, with D maybe TRBD1 (6 bases). CDR1 is SGDLS, CDR2 YYNGEE, per germline. This CDR3 has 13 residues. V lost 6 bases, J lost 10 bases, and 18 bases lay in between. The CDR3 region is CASTPQGAGAQYF. The CDR3 bases are TGTGCCAGCACCCCACAGGGTGCGGGCGCGCAGTATTTT.

This chain connects TRBV27 to TRBJ2-7; D not resolved. There are 15 residues in the CDR3. The ends were cut back, 5 bases at V and 2 bases at J, with 16 bases in the middle. CDR1 is MNHEY and CDR2 is SMNVEV in the germline V gene (reference sequence). Here the CDR3 reads CASSPAPSGAYEQYF. CDR3 coding DNA: TGTGCCAGCAGTCCAGCCCCCTCAGGCGCCTACGAGCAGTACTTC.

Here the CDR3 DNA reads TGTGCCAGCAGCTTAGTTGAGGGCTACGAGCAGTACTTC. The encoded protein is CASSLVEGYEQYF. This sequence joins TRBV7-8 and TRBJ2-7; TRBD2 is a possible D gene (5 bases). The CDR3 consists of 13 residues. V shed 1 base and J shed 3 bases, with 7 bases lying between them. The germline V gene has CDR1 SGHVS and CDR2 FQNEAQ.

This clone was picked up a small number of times. The chain uses TRBV4-1 and TRBJ1-2, with 9 bases that match TRBD1. This CDR3 contains 15 residues. CDR1 and CDR2 from the germline V gene are MGHRA and YSYEKL. V lost 1 base, J lost 8 bases, and 8 bases stayed unmatched. CDR3 region: CASSQAHATGGGYTF. CDR3 bases: TGCGCCAGCAGCCAAGCCCATGCGACAGGGGGGGGCTACACCTTC.

This clone has only a few counts. The rearrangement uses TRBV7-3 and TRBJ2-1; D call uncertain. Trimming stripped 2 bases from V and 5 bases from J, with 7 bases between. Germline assignment: CDR1 SGHTA and CDR2 FQGTGA. This CDR3 contains 13 residues. CDR3 amino acids: CASSLGPDNEQFF. CDR3 bases: TGTGCCAGCAGCTTAGGGCCAGACAATGAGCAGTTCTTC.

The rearrangement uses TRBV2 and TRBJ2-3, with 8 bases fitting TRBD2. V was clipped by 6 bases and J by 2 bases; unmatched bases: 10. CDR1 and CDR2 from the germline V gene are SNHLY and FYNNEI. This CDR3 spans 16 amino acids. CDR3 DNA: TGTGCCAGCAGCGAGCCGGGAGGGGCAGTCACAGATACGCAGTATTTT. It specifies CASSEPGGAVTDTQYF.

V gene TRBV15 combines with J gene TRBJ1-4; 7 bases match TRBD1. Unmatched junction bases numbered 11, after V lost 5 bases and J lost 8 bases. Germline CDR1 reads LNHNV; CDR2 reads YYDKDF (reference sequence). The CDR3 is 15 amino acids. CDR3 residues: CATSRGQPQGEKLFF. The CDR3, as DNA: TGTGCCACCAGCCGGGGACAGCCCCAGGGCGAAAAACTGTTTTTT.

The V and J genes are TRBV6-5 and TRBJ2-7, with D maybe TRBD2 (6 bases). The ends were cut back, 5 bases at V and 9 bases at J, with 17 bases in the middle. There are 13 residues in the CDR3. The germline V gene has CDR1 MNHEY and CDR2 SVGAGI. The CDR3 reads CASSRGDLSLQYF. The DNA of the CDR3 is TGTGCCAGCAGTCGCGGGGACCTCTCCTTGCAGTACTTC.

This clone was counted a single time. The chain employs TRBV19 and TRBJ2-1; tentative D call: TRBD2 (6 bases). The V and J ends lost 7 bases and 6 bases respectively, with 19 bases between them. Germline V lookup: CDR1 LNHDA, CDR2 SQIVND (reference sequence). The CDR3 contains 15 residues. CDR3 sequence reads: CASIRVGGSGNEQFF. CDR3 DNA sequence: TGTGCCAGTATTAGAGTGGGGGGAAGCGGCAATGAGCAGTTCTTC.